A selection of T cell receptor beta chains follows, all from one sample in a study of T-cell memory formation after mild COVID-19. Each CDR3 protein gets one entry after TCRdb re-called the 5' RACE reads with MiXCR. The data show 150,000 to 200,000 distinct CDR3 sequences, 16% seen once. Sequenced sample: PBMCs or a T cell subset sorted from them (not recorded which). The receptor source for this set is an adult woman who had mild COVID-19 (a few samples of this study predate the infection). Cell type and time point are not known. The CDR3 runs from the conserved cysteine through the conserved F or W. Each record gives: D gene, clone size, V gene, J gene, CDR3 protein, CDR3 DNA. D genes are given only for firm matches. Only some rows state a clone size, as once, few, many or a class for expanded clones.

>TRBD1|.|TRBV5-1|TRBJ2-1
CASSSAGTGGAYNEQFF
TGCGCCAGCAGCTCGGCCGGGACAGGGGGCGCCTACAATGAGCAGTTCTTC
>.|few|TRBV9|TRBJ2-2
CASGGAGATVAGELFF
TGTGCCAGCGGAGGGGCGGGGGCCACTGTCGCCGGGGAGCTGTTTTTT
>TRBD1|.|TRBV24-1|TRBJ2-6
CATSDSGTGTGANVLTF
TGTGCCACCAGTGATTCAGGGACAGGGACTGGGGCCAACGTCCTGACTTTC
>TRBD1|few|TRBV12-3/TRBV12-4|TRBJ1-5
CASSHRGSQPQHF
TGTGCCAGCAGCCACAGGGGGAGCCAGCCCCAGCATTTT
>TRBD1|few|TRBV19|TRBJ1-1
CASSIAGQGAEAFF
TGTGCCAGTAGTATAGCCGGACAGGGGGCTGAAGCTTTCTTT
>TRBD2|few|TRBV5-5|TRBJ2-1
CASSPSGSGSYNEQFF
TGTGCCAGCAGCCCTAGTGGGAGCGGGAGCTACAATGAGCAGTTCTTC
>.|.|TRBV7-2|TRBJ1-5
CASSLAVQGPQHF
TGTGCCAGCAGCTTAGCTGTCCAGGGGCCCCAGCATTTT
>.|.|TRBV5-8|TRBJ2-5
CASSPSGLETQYF
TGTGCCAGCAGCCCCTCAGGGTTAGAGACCCAGTACTTC
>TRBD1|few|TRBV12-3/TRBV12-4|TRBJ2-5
CASSLGVGTEETQYF
TGTGCCAGCAGTTTAGGAGTCGGGACAGAAGAGACCCAGTACTTC
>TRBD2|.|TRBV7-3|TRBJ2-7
CASAPGGASYEQYF
TGTGCCAGCGCCCCCGGGGGGGCCTCCTACGAGCAGTACTTC
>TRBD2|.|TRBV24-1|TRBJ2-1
CATSAPGLAGGGVFF
TGTGCCACCAGTGCCCCGGGACTAGCGGGGGGAGGCGTGTTCTTC
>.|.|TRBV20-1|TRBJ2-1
CSATLDGGYNEQFF
TGCAGTGCTACCTTGGACGGTGGGTACAATGAGCAGTTCTTC
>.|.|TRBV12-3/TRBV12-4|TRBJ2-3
CASTAGTPRPDTQYF
TGTGCCAGCACCGCCGGGACCCCTCGCCCAGATACGCAGTATTTT
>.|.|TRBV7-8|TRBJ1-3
CASSPNPRGSETGNTIYF
TGTGCCAGCAGCCCTAATCCTCGGGGAAGCGAGACTGGAAACACCATATATTTT
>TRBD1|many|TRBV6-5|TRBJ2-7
CASSYVQGASYEQYF
TGTGCCAGCAGTTACGTCCAGGGGGCGTCCTACGAGCAGTACTTC
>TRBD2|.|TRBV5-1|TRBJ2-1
CASSPGTSGEQFF
TGCGCCAGCAGCCCCGGGACTAGCGGTGAGCAGTTCTTC
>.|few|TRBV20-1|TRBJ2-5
CSASEGPTQETQYF
TGCAGTGCTAGTGAGGGACCCACCCAAGAGACCCAGTACTTC
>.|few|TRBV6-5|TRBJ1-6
CASSYVRTDSPLHF
TGTGCCAGCAGTTACGTCCGGACAGATTCACCCCTCCACTTT
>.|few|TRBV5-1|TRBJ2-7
CASSLHVWLETYEQYF
TGCGCCAGCAGCTTGCACGTTTGGCTCGAAACCTACGAGCAGTACTTC
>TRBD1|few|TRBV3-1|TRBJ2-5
CASSLRALGTGETQYF
TGTGCCAGCAGCCTTCGGGCGTTGGGGACAGGGGAGACCCAGTACTTC
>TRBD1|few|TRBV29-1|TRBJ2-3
CSVARGTGNTDTQYF
TGCAGCGTTGCTCGCGGGACAGGGAACACAGATACGCAGTATTTT
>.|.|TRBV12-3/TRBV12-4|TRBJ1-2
CASSLTGSGLGYGYTF
TGTGCCAGCAGTTTAACGGGGTCAGGGCTTGGATATGGCTACACCTTC
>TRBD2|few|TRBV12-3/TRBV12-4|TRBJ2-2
CASRPSWSGGGNTGELFF
TGTGCCAGCAGACCCTCGTGGAGCGGGGGTGGAAACACCGGGGAGCTGTTTTTT
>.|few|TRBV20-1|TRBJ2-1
CSVGGLRPYNEQFF
TGCAGTGTCGGAGGCCTTCGGCCTTACAATGAGCAGTTCTTC
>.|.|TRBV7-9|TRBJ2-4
CASPYGAQQMNKNIQYF
TGTGCCAGTCCTTATGGGGCGCAACAAATGAACAAAAACATTCAGTACTTC